This T cell receptor beta chain was profiled in a study of T-cell reconstitution after alpha-beta-depleted transplantation in children (dated by TCRdb to 2015 to 2016). The study in broad terms: The study quantitatively tracked T-cell immune reconstitution after TCRalphabeta/CD19-depleted allogeneic hematopoietic cell transplantation in children using TCR repertoire profiling.

From a lookup of the germline V gene (reference sequence), CDR1 and CDR2 are GTSNPN and SVGIG. Spanning cysteine to phenylalanine, the CDR3 consists of 15 amino acids. Only CDR3 DNA is held: 45 bases, read in frame from base 1. V is pruned by 3 bases and J by 4 bases, leaving 8 bases of the junction without a gene match. Remarks on this clonotype: Which antigen it targets is not known. It has no much larger one-base neighbor in the sample; base qualities were not kept.

The receptor library was made with PCR. Sequencing relied on an Illumina HiSeq 2500. To normalize quantification of the TCRbeta repertoire, the TCR libraries were built with molecular barcoding that relied on unique molecular identifiers. In-frame beta chains were kept once TCRdb had trimmed the public reads at Q25 with fastp and called clones with MiXCR. Rows are unified per CDR3 protein, each entry keeping the most common DNA and genes. This sample gives just over 350,000 distinct CDR3 sequences in total; about an eighth of them show up just once. The ten biggest clones cover around 4% of the sample.

This sequence originates from a human donor who donated a stem cell graft to a child with Fanconi anemia. The chain employs TRBV30 and TRBJ2-7; 11 central bases correspond to TRBD1. The starting material was PBMCs, obtained from the stem cell graft. In nucleotide form, the sequence is TGTGCCTGGAGGGAACCCGGGACAGGGGGGTACGAGCAGTACTTC. It is translated as CAWREPGTGGYEQYF.